This paragraph reports one T cell receptor beta chain. This entry comes from a study of T cell responses to AZD1222 COVID-19 vaccine. V lost 0 bases to trimming and J lost 5 bases; unmatched junction nucleotides: 6. The CDR3 has 16 amino acids. Germline CDR1 is LGHNA and CDR2 is YNFKEQ. TCRdb's copy holds only in-frame clones and misses some; the assay was immunoSEQ multiplex PCR. The table shows approximately 110,000 clones, with 80% to 95% occurring only once. The chain couples TRBV4-2 to TRBJ2-1; TRBD1 matches 8 bases. The sequence derives from an adult who received the AZD1222 COVID-19 vaccine. The sequences come from peripheral blood, collected 28 days after the second AZD1222 dose. CDR3 nucleotides: TGTGCCAGCAGCCAAGAATCAGGACAGGGACACAATGAGCAGTTCTTC. Encoded protein: CASSQESGQGHNEQFF.